The next 22 T cell receptor beta chains were all read from a single sample in a study of patients and donors after allogeneic stem cell transplantation. MiXCR, run by TCRdb on the RT-PCR reads, gives a single entry per CDR3 protein. In the table there are about 87,000 distinct CDR3 sequences, 4.5% to 5% of which are singletons. Sequencing was done on a sample of blood, either unsorted or a sorted T cell fraction (not recorded which). The source of these receptors is a human donor who was either an allogeneic HSCT recipient or a stem cell or donor lymphocyte infusion donor (not recorded which). It is not recorded whose cells these are; they may come from a transplant donor.

Many counts were recorded for this clonotype. CDR3 sequence (DNA): TGTGCCAGCAGCGGAGACCCCTACGGGAACACTGAAGCTTTCTTT. It is translated as CASSGDPYGNTEAFF. The chain links TRBV9 to TRBJ1-1; no reliable D call. V lost 3 bases, J lost 1 base, and 13 bases lay in between. Germline assignment: CDR1 SGDLS and CDR2 YYNGEE. This CDR3 comprises 15 residues.

J is TRBJ2-1 and V is TRBV20-1; TRBD2 agrees at 7 bases. The germline gives CDR1 DFQATT, CDR2 SNEGSKA (reference sequence). The CDR3 is 15 residues long. DNA for the CDR3: TGCAGCGGATGCTGCAGGAGCGGGGCCGAGGGTGAGCAGTTCTTC. Translated, it gives CSGCCRSGAEGEQFF.

This clonotype has at least ten counts. The gene calls are TRBV14 and TRBJ2-5, with 7 bases that match TRBD1. CDR3 length: 16 residues. V lost 1 base and J lost 2; bases outside the gene matches: 7. Germline V gene data show CDR1 as SGHDN and CDR2 as FVKESK. The CDR3 sequence: CASSQVKGASQETQYF. The CDR3 DNA follows: TGTGCCAGCAGCCAAGTAAAGGGGGCCTCGCAAGAGACCCAGTACTTC.

This clonotype showed up many times. The CDR3 DNA follows: TGTGCCAGCAGGGGGGGGATTTCACCCCTCCACTTT. Protein: CASRGGISPLHF. This chain joins TRBV12-3 or TRBV12-4 and TRBJ1-6; the D gene is possibly TRBD1 (5 bases). V was shortened by 6 bases and J by 9 bases, with 9 bases between the two germline ends. The CDR3 spans 12 residues.

Only a few counts were recorded for this clonotype. The chain uses TRBV20-1 and TRBJ1-1, with no clear D. CDR1 is DFQATT, CDR2 SNEGSKA, per germline (reference sequence). Trimming took off 6 bases at V and 1 base at J, with 15 bases between the two ends. This CDR3 region has 14 residues. CDR3 nucleotides: TGCAGTGCGTCGCCCACGGAGTCGAACACTGAAGCTTTCTTT. Protein product: CSASPTESNTEAFF.

This clonotype was observed at least ten times. V is TRBV7-2 and J is TRBJ2-3, with TRBD2 identical over 8 bases. This CDR3 region has 14 residues. V lost 5 bases, J lost 4 bases, and 5 bases stayed unmatched. Germline loops: CDR1 SGHTA, CDR2 FQGNSA. CDR3 sequence: CASSPGLAPDTQYF. CDR3 nucleotides: TGTGCCAGCAGCCCAGGACTAGCCCCAGATACGCAGTATTTT. Drawing the rest from reference TRBV7-2 and TRBJ2-3, the complete variable domain is GAGVSQSPSNKVTEKGKDVELRCDPISGHTALYWYRQSLGQGLEFLIYFQGNSAPDKSGLPSDRFSAERTGGSVSTLTIQRTQQEDSAVYLCASSPGLAPDTQYFGPGTRLTVL.

The rearrangement uses TRBV9 and TRBJ1-1; 8 nucleotides align to TRBD1. The ends lost 0 bases at V and 1 base at J; junction bases unmatched: 14. Germline V gene sequence: CDR1 SGDLS, CDR2 YYNGEE. The CDR3 sequence is 19 residues long. CDR3 region: CASSVGVPGTGGSNTEAFF. The CDR3 DNA follows: TGTGCCAGCAGCGTAGGAGTTCCCGGGACAGGCGGGTCGAACACTGAAGCTTTCTTT.

The sample holds many counts of this clonotype. The genes are TRBV4-2 and TRBJ1-3; 8 nucleotides align to TRBD1. Trimming removed 2 bases from V and 2 bases from J; junction bases left unmatched: 5. Germline-derived CDR1 and CDR2 are LGHNA and YNFKEQ. The CDR3 runs 16 residues. The CDR3 is CASSQPDRGTGNTIYF. In nucleotides, the CDR3 is TGTGCCAGCAGCCAACCTGACAGGGGAACTGGAAACACCATATATTTT.

Many counts were recorded for this clonotype. The V call is TRBV6-5, the J call TRBJ2-1; TRBD1 agrees at 7 bases. The ends lost 4 bases at V and 7 bases at J; junction bases unmatched: 10. Germline CDR1 MNHEY, CDR2 SVGAGI. CDR3 length equals 15 residues. As DNA, the CDR3 is TGTGCCAGCAGTTCCAACAGGGGACGGAGTAATGAGCAGTTCTTC. It yields the protein CASSSNRGRSNEQFF.

The table lists this clonotype with many counts. The germline gene is not matched at one end of the junction; a read error may be the cause. The chain recombines TRBV7-7 with TRBJ2-7; D ambiguous. Germline V gives CDR1 SSHAT, CDR2 FNYEAQ (reference sequence). This CDR3 is built from 12 residues. This CDR3 reads CASSPDTMEQYF. In DNA, the CDR3 is TGTGCTAGCAGCCCAGATACTATGGAGCAGTACTTC.

This clonotype was counted at least ten times. V and J are TRBV7-8 and TRBJ2-2; D may be TRBD1 or TRBD2 (5 bases each). Per the germline V gene, CDR1 is SGHVS and CDR2 is FQNEAQ. The CDR3 sequence is 17 residues long. V lost 3 bases and J lost 0, with 14 bases in between. CDR3 DNA: TGTGCCAGCAGCTTCCGTTCAGGGAGCTCGAACACCGGGGAGCTGTTTTTT. It is translated as CASSFRSGSSNTGELFF.

In its sample, this clonotype ranks as medium-sized. The chain carries TRBV5-1 and TRBJ1-5; tentative D call: TRBD1 (5 bases). The CDR3 has 15 residues. Germline assignment: CDR1 SGHRS and CDR2 YFSETQ. Trimming removed 0 bases from V and 0 bases from J, with 7 bases in between. Here the CDR3 reads CASSLVGDSNQPQHF. CDR3 sequence (DNA): TGCGCCAGCAGCTTGGTGGGGGATAGCAATCAGCCCCAGCATTTT. Full variable domain (outside the CDR3, taken from reference TRBV5-1 and TRBJ1-5): KAGVTQTPRYLIKTRGQQVTLSCSPISGHRSVSWYQQTPGQGLQFLFEYFSETQRNKGNFPGRFSGRQFSNSRSEMNVSTLELGDSALYLCASSLVGDSNQPQHFGDGTRLSIL.

This clonotype appeared a few times. CDR3 region: CASSQAPRGGEETQYF. CDR3 coding DNA: TGTGCCAGCAGCCAAGCCCCCCGCGGGGGGGAAGAGACCCAGTACTTC. The chain uses TRBV4-2 and TRBJ2-5, with 9 bases that match TRBD2. Germline CDR1 reads LGHNA; CDR2 reads YNFKEQ. The CDR3 loop spans 16 amino acids. Trimming took 1 base from V and 3 from J; bases not matched to a gene: 6.

This clonotype was counted many times. This CDR3 is CASSGSGESYEQYF. CDR3 DNA sequence: TGCGCCAGCAGTGGGAGCGGGGAATCCTACGAGCAGTACTTC. The chain combines TRBV10-1 with TRBJ2-7, with TRBD2 identical over 7 bases. The ends lost 4 bases at V and 1 base at J; junction bases unmatched: 4. CDR1 WNHNN and CDR2 SYGVQD come from the germline V gene (reference sequence). This CDR3 is 14 amino acids long.

The chain joins TRBV3-1 to TRBJ1-2; D is undetermined. V was clipped by 4 bases and J by 1 base, with 13 bases between them. Germline CDR1 reads LGHDT; CDR2 reads YNNKEL (reference sequence). The CDR3 covers 15 residues. The CDR3 spells CASSPKPGINYGYTF. The CDR3 DNA is TGTGCCAGCAGCCCTAAGCCCGGGATTAACTATGGCTACACCTTC.

There are many counts of this clonotype. The chain is built from TRBV7-3 and TRBJ1-1, with a tentative D call TRBD1 (6 bases). CDR1 is SGHTA and CDR2 is FQGTGA in the germline V gene. V lost 5 bases, J lost 4 bases, and 14 bases lay in between. The CDR3 has 14 amino acids. The CDR3 protein is CASSRQEGSTEAFF. The CDR3, as DNA: TGTGCCAGCAGCAGACAGGAAGGGAGCACTGAAGCTTTCTTT.

This clonotype was observed at least ten times. This sequence joins TRBV21-1 and TRBJ2-2; TRBD1, the table's D call, was not compared with the DNA. TRBV21-1 is labeled a pseudogene. The CDR3 contains 16 residues. CDR3 protein: CASSTLGGGDTGELFF. The DNA of the CDR3 is TGTGCCAGCAGCACGCTGGGGGGCGGGGACACCGGGGAGCTGTTTTTT.

This clonotype was seen ten or more times. The chain links TRBV7-9 to TRBJ1-3; TRBD1 matches at 8 bases. J gave up 7 bases and V 2 bases, and 4 bases lay outside the gene matches. The germline V gene encodes CDR1 SEHNR and CDR2 FQNEAQ (reference sequence). There are 14 residues in the CDR3. In DNA, the CDR3 is TGTGCCAGCAGCTTACCAGGGGGCGCGAACACCATATATTTT. This translates into CASSLPGGANTIYF.

On this clonotype: Germline is not matched at one junction end, which may reflect a read error. This chain uses TRBV6-1 with TRBJ2-3, with D unresolved. The germline CDR1 and CDR2 sequences are MNHNS and SASEGT. The CDR3 totals 14 residues. The CDR3 sequence: CASSARLATDTRYF. The CDR3 DNA is TGTGCCAGCAGTGCCCGACTTGCCACAGATACGCGGTATTTT.

In its sample, this clonotype was seen many times. V usage is TRBV2 and J usage is TRBJ1-1, with 10 bases identical to TRBD1. The CDR3 covers 14 residues. The germline V gene has CDR1 SNHLY and CDR2 FYNNEI. Trimming took 5 bases from V and 5 from J; bases not matched to a gene: 5. The CDR3 sequence is CASSQTGGRTEAFF. The CDR3 coding sequence is TGTGCCAGCAGTCAGACAGGGGGCAGGACTGAAGCTTTCTTT.

This chain links TRBV2 with TRBJ2-1, with TRBD2 matching over 10 bases. Unmatched junction bases numbered 4, after V lost 4 bases and J lost 4 bases. The CDR3 loop spans 15 amino acids. CDR1 and CDR2 from the germline V gene are SNHLY and FYNNEI. CDR3 DNA sequence: TGTGCCAGCAGTGTACTGACTAGCGGGTACAATGAGCAGTTCTTC. Its protein product is CASSVLTSGYNEQFF.

This clonotype has at least ten counts. The rearrangement links TRBV12-3 or TRBV12-4 to TRBJ2-2; the D gene is possibly TRBD1 (6 bases). The CDR3 extends over 15 amino acids. Trimming shortened V by 3 bases and J by 0 bases, and 8 bases separated the two germline ends. The CDR3 nucleotides are TGTGCCAGCAGTTTGAGGACAGCGAACACCGGGGAGCTGTTTTTT. Translated: CASSLRTANTGELFF.